The 15 T cell receptor beta chains below all came from one sample that was sequenced in a study of blood T cell repertoires in COVID-19. Sequenced by immunoSEQ multiplex PCR; TCRdb stores in-frame clones only, minus some. This repertoire shows about 69,000 clones, over 70% found once; its top ten account for approximately 15%. The specimen sequenced was peripheral blood. These TCRs come from a man aged 60 to 75 with acute or convalescent COVID-19.

In its sample, this clone was seen a few times. The CDR3 spells CASSLDQGDEQYF. CDR3 nucleotide sequence: TGTGCCAGCAGCTTGGACCAGGGGGACGAGCAGTACTTC. The chain couples TRBV7-9 to TRBJ2-7, with 7 bases aligning to TRBD1. The ends lost 3 bases at V and 5 bases at J; junction bases unmatched: 4. Germline V gives CDR1 SEHNR, CDR2 FQNEAQ (reference sequence). The CDR3 covers 13 residues.

The V and J genes are TRBV5-1 and TRBJ2-7; 8 bases agree with TRBD1. V was clipped by 4 bases and J by 0 bases; unmatched bases: 6. The length of the CDR3 is 15 residues. Germline assignment: CDR1 SGHRS and CDR2 YFSETQ. CDR3: CASSPLGQGSYEQYF. CDR3 nucleotide sequence: TGCGCCAGCAGCCCCCTTGGACAGGGCTCCTACGAGCAGTACTTC.

This clone was observed once. The chain combines TRBV4-1 with TRBJ1-2, with 8 bases that match TRBD1. V was clipped by 1 base and J by 4 bases; unmatched bases: 8. CDR3 length: 16 residues. Germline-derived CDR1 and CDR2 are MGHRA and YSYEKL. The CDR3 region has the DNA TGCGCCAGCAGCCAAGCCGCGGGACAGGCCATCTATGGCTACACCTTC. Encoded protein: CASSQAAGQAIYGYTF.

The V call is TRBV4-1, the J call TRBJ1-2; the match to TRBD1 covers 7 bases. Germline V gene sequence: CDR1 MGHRA, CDR2 YSYEKL. This CDR3 spans 14 amino acids. V lost 0 bases and J lost 7; bases outside the gene matches: 5. The CDR3 is CASSQDLTGSGYTF. The DNA for the CDR3 is TGCGCCAGCAGCCAAGATCTGACAGGGTCTGGCTACACCTTC.

This clone was found a few times. The rearrangement joins TRBV25-1 to TRBJ1-2; 11 nucleotides line up with TRBD1. V trimming: 4 bases; J trimming: 6 bases; junction bases outside the gene matches: 4. This CDR3 region has 14 residues. Germline assignment: CDR1 MGHDK and CDR2 SYGVNS. The CDR3 here is CASSGTGGGHGYTF. CDR3 DNA sequence: TGTGCCAGCAGTGGGACAGGGGGCGGGCATGGCTACACCTTC.

V and J are TRBV27 and TRBJ1-4; D unresolved. This CDR3 is 15 amino acids long. CDR1 is MNHEY, CDR2 SMNVEV, per germline (reference sequence). Trimming took 5 bases from V and 5 from J, leaving 15 bases between them. In DNA form, the CDR3 reads TGTGCCAGCAGTGCCCGGACGGGAAGCAATGAAAAACTGTTTTTT. Translating gives CASSARTGSNEKLFF.

The V gene is TRBV11-2, the J gene TRBJ2-7, with D possibly TRBD1 on 6 matching bases. Germline CDR1 and CDR2: SGHAT and FQNNGV. The CDR3 covers 14 residues. The V end was cut by 0 bases, the J end by 8 bases, with 14 bases between. The CDR3 protein is CASSLDDRFTQQYF. For the CDR3, the DNA is TGTGCCAGCAGCTTAGACGACAGGTTCACCCAGCAGTACTTC.

The chain carries TRBV11-2 and TRBJ1-2; D is possibly TRBD1 (6 bases). The CDR3 is 12 amino acids. The V gene lost 3 bases and the J gene lost 4 bases, with 6 bases spanning the gap. Germline CDR1 and CDR2: SGHAT and FQNNGV. CDR3 coding DNA: TGTGCCAGCAGCTTGGACAGCTATGGCTACACCTTC. It yields the protein CASSLDSYGYTF.

V is TRBV29-1 and J is TRBJ2-3; perhaps TRBD1 as D (6 bases). Germline CDR1 and CDR2: SQVTM and ANQGSEA. Trimming pared 5 bases from V and 0 bases from J, leaving 12 bases between. The CDR3 runs 14 residues. The CDR3 sequence is CSVSGTSSTDTQYF. Here the CDR3 DNA reads TGCAGCGTTTCTGGGACATCTAGCACAGATACGCAGTATTTT.

J is TRBJ2-2 and V is TRBV7-9, with TRBD1 as a possible D gene (5 bases). CDR3 length: 15 residues. With 5 bases removed from V and 6 bases from J, the gap between germline ends came to 16 bases. The V gene's germline CDR1 is SEHNR and CDR2 FQNEAQ (reference sequence). Here the CDR3 DNA reads TGTGCCAGCAGCGACAGCATTGGGGTTTCCGGGGAGCTGTTTTTT. Protein: CASSDSIGVSGELFF.

The J gene is TRBJ1-1, the V gene TRBV4-3; possibly TRBD1 for D (5 bases). Germline V gene sequence: CDR1 LGHNA, CDR2 YSLEER. This CDR3 spans 16 amino acids. Trimming took 1 base from V and 5 from J, leaving 17 bases between them. Here the CDR3 reads CASSQVQGLGGTEAFF. DNA of the CDR3: TGCGCCAGCAGCCAAGTTCAGGGCCTGGGAGGAACTGAAGCTTTCTTT.

CDR3 coding DNA: TGTGCCAGCAGCGATCTCCCCGACAGGGTAAGGGACGAGCAGTACTTC. Translating gives CASSDLPDRVRDEQYF. The J gene is TRBJ2-7, the V gene TRBV2; TRBD1 matches 7 bases. V lost 6 bases to trimming and J lost 5 bases; unmatched junction nucleotides: 16. The CDR3 is made up of 16 amino acids. CDR1 SNHLY and CDR2 FYNNEI come from the germline V gene.

This clone was seen a handful of times. The chain has TRBV2 and TRBJ1-1, with unresolved D. Germline-derived CDR1 and CDR2 are SNHLY and FYNNEI. The CDR3 is made up of 13 amino acids. V was trimmed by 4 bases and J by 1 base, leaving 7 bases between them. The CDR3 bases are TGTGCCAGCAGTGCAACAGCGAACACTGAAGCTTTCTTT. Translated, it gives CASSATANTEAFF.

This clone was observed a single time. The rearrangement joins TRBV7-3 to TRBJ2-7, with 9 positions matching TRBD1. The CDR3 contains 13 residues. Germline assignment: CDR1 SGHTA and CDR2 FQGTGA. J gave up 6 bases and V 9 bases, and 9 bases lay outside the gene matches. The CDR3 sequence is CASRRDRASEQYF. The CDR3 nucleotides are TGTGCCAGTCGACGGGACAGGGCGTCCGAGCAGTACTTC.

The V and J genes are TRBV9 and TRBJ1-1, with D possibly being TRBD1 (5 bases). This CDR3 has 15 amino acids. V was shortened by 0 bases and J by 0 bases, with 9 bases between the two germline ends. Germline CDR1 is SGDLS and CDR2 is YYNGEE. The CDR3 DNA sequence: TGTGCCAGCAGCGTAGGGGGACTCATGAACACTGAAGCTTTCTTT. This codes for CASSVGGLMNTEAFF. Drawing the rest from reference TRBV9 and TRBJ1-1, the complete variable domain is DSGVTQTPKHLITATGQRVTLRCSPRSGDLSVYWYQQSLDQGLQFLIQYYNGEERAKGNILERFSAQQFPDLHSELNLSSLELGDSALYFCASSVGGLMNTEAFFGQGTRLTVV.